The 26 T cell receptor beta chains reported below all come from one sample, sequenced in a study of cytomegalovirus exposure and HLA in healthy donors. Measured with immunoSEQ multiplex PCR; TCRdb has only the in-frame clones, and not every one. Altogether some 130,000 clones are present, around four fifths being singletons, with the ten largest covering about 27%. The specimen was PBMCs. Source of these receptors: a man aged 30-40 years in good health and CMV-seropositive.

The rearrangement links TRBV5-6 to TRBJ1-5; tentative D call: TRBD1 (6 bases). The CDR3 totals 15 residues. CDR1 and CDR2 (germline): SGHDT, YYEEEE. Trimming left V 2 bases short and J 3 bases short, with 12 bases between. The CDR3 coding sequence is TGTGCCAGCAGCTTTCGCAGGGGACACAATCAGCCCCAGCATTTT. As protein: CASSFRRGHNQPQHF.

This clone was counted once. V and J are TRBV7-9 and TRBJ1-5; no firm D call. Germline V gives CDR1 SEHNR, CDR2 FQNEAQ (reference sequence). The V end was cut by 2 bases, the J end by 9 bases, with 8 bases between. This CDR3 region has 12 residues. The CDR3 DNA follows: TGTGCCAGCAGCTTAATCGGCGGGCCCCAGCATTTT. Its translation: CASSLIGGPQHF.

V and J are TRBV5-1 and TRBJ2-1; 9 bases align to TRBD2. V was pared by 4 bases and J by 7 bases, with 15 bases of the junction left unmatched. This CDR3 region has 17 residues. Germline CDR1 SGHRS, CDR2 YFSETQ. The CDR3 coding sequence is TGCGCCAGCAGCCTACCTTTAGCGGGAGCCGGTTGGAATGAGCAGTTCTTC. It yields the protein CASSLPLAGAGWNEQFF.

The CDR3 DNA reads as TGTGCCAGCAAAATCTCCGGGGACTATGGCTACACCTTC. It specifies CASKISGDYGYTF. The chain links TRBV27 to TRBJ1-2; D unresolved. Trimming removed 7 bases at V and 3 bases at J, with 12 bases between. Germline loops: CDR1 MNHEY, CDR2 SMNVEV (reference sequence). The CDR3 contains 13 residues.

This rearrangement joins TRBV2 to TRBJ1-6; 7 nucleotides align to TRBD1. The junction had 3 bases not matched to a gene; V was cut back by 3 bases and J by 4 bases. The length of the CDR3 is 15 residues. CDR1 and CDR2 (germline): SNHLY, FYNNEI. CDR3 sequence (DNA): TGTGCCAGCAGTGAGCAGGGACAGTATAATTCACCCCTCCACTTT. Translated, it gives CASSEQGQYNSPLHF.

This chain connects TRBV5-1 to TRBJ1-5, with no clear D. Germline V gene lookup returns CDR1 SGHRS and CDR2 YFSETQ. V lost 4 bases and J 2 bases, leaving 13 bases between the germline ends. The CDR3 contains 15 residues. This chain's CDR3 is CASSPTPGGNQPQHF. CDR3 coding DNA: TGCGCCAGCAGCCCGACCCCGGGAGGCAATCAGCCCCAGCATTTT.

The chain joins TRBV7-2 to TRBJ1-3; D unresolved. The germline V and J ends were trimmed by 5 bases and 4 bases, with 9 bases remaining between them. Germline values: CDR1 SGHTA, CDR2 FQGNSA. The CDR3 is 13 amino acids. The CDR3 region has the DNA TGTGCCAGCAGCCAACCGGGAGGAAACACCATATATTTT. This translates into CASSQPGGNTIYF.

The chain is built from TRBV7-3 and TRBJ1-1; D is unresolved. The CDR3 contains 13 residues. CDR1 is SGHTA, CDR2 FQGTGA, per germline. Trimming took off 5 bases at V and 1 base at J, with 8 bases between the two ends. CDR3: CASSRGRNTEAFF. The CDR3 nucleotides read TGTGCCAGCAGCCGTGGCCGGAACACTGAAGCTTTCTTT.

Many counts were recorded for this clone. CDR3 in DNA: TGTGCCAGTAGTATGACAGTTAATCAGCCCCAGCATTTT. Its translation is CASSMTVNQPQHF. The V call is TRBV19, the J call TRBJ1-5; possibly TRBD1 for D (5 bases). This CDR3 comprises 13 residues. Germline values: CDR1 LNHDA, CDR2 SQIVND (reference sequence). Trimming took off 3 bases at V and 4 bases at J, with 7 bases between the two ends.

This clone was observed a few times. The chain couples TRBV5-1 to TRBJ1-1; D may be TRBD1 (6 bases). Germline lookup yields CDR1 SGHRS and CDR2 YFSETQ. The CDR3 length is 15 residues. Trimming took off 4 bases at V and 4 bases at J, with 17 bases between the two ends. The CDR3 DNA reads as TGCGCCAGCAGCGTGGGGGACACGGGCCCCACTGAAGCTTTCTTT. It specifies CASSVGDTGPTEAFF.

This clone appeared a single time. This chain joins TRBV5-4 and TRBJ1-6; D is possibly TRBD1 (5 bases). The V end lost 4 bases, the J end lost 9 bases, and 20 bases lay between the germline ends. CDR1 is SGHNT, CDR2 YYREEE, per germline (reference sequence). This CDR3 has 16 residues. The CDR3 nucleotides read TGTGCCAGCAGCCGATCCTCCGACAGTGGACGTTCACCCCTCCACTTT. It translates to CASSRSSDSGRSPLHF.

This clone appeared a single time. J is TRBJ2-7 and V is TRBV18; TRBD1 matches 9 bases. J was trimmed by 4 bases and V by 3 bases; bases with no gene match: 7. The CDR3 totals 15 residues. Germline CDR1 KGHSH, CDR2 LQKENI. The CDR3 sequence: CASSPRTGEGYEQYF. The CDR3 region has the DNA TGTGCCAGCTCACCCCGGACAGGGGAGGGATACGAGCAGTACTTC.

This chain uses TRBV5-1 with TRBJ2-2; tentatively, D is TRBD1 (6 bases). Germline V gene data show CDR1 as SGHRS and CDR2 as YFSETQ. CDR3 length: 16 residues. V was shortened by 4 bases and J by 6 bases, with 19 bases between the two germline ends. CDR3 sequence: CASSPSGTGRPGELFF. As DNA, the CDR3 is TGCGCCAGCAGCCCCTCTGGCACAGGGAGACCCGGGGAGCTGTTTTTT.

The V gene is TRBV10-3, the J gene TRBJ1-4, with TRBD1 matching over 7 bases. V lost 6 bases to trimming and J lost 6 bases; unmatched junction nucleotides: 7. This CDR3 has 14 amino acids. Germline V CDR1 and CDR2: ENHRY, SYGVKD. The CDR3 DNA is TGTGCCATCAGATCAGGGGGGCTAGATGAAAAACTGTTTTTT. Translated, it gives CAIRSGGLDEKLFF.

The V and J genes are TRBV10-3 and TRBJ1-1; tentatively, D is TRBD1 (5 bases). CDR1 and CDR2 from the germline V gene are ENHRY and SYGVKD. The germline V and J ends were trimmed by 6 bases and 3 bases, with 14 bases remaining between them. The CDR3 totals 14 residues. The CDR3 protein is CAIRRVGGDTEAFF. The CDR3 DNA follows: TGTGCCATCAGGCGGGTGGGGGGGGACACTGAAGCTTTCTTT.

CDR3: CASSPGLAVYEQYF. The CDR3 region has the DNA TGTGCCAGCAGCCCCGGACTAGCAGTGTACGAGCAGTACTTC. V is TRBV7-9 and J is TRBJ2-7, with 8 bases aligning to TRBD2. The CDR3 covers 14 residues. Trimming removed 5 bases from V and 4 bases from J; junction bases left unmatched: 7. CDR1 and CDR2 (germline): SEHNR, FQNEAQ (reference sequence).

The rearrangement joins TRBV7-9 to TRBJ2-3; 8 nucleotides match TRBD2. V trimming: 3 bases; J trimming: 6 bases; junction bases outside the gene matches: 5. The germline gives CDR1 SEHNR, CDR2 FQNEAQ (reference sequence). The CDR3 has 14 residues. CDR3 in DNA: TGTGCCAGCAGCTTCTTTAGCGGGGCTGATACGCAGTATTTT. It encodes CASSFFSGADTQYF.

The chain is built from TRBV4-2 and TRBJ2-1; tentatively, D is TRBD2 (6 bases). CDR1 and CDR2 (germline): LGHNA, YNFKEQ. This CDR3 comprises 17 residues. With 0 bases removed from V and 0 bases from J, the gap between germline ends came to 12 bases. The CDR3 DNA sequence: TGTGCCAGCAGCCAAGAATTATACGGGAGCTCCTACAATGAGCAGTTCTTC. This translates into CASSQELYGSSYNEQFF.

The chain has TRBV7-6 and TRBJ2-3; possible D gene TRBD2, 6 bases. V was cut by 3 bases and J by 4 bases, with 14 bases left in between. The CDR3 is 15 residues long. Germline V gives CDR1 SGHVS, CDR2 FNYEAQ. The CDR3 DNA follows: TGTGCCAGCAGCTTCGGGACGGGAGCCGCAGATACGCAGTATTTT. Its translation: CASSFGTGAADTQYF.

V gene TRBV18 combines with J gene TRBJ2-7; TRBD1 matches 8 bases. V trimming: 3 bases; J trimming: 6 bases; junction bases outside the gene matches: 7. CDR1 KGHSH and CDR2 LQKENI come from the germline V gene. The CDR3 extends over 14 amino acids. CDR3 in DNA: TGTGCCAGCTCACCGGACAGGGATTCGGTCGAGCAGTACTTC. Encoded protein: CASSPDRDSVEQYF.

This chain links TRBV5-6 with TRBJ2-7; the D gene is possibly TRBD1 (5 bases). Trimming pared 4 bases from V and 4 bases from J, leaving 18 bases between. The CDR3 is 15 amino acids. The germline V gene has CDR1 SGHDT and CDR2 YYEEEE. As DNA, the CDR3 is TGTGCCAGCAGCAGGGAAGCGACAGCCTTATACGAGCAGTACTTC. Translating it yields CASSREATALYEQYF. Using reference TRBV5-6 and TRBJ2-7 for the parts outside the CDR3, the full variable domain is DAGVTQSPTHLIKTRGQQVTLRCSPKSGHDTVSWYQQALGQGPQFIFQYYEEEERQRGNFPDRFSGHQFPNYSSELNVNALLLGDSALYLCASSREATALYEQYFGPGTRLTVT.

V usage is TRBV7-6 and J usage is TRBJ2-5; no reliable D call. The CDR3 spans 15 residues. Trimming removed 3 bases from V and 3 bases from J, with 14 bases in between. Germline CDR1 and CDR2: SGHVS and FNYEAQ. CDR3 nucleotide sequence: TGTGCCAGCAGCTTTAGTACCCCGCCTGAAGAGACCCAGTACTTC. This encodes CASSFSTPPEETQYF. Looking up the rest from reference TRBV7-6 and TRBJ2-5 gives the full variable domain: GAGVSQSPRYKVTKRGQDVALRCDPISGHVSLYWYRQALGQGPEFLTYFNYEAQQDKSGLPNDRFSAERPEGSISTLTIQRTEQRDSAMYRCASSFSTPPEETQYFGPGTRLLVL.

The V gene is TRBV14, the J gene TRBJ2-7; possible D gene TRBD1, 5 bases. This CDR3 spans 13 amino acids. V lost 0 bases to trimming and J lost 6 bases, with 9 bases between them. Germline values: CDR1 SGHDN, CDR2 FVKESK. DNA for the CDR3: TGTGCCAGCAGCCAAGAATGGGGCTCCGAGCAGTACTTC. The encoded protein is CASSQEWGSEQYF. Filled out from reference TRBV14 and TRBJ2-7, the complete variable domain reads EAGVTQFPSHSVIEKGQTVTLRCDPISGHDNLYWYRRVMGKEIKFLLHFVKESKQDESGMPNNRFLAERTGGTYSTLKVQPAELEDSGVYFCASSQEWGSEQYFGPGTRLTVT.

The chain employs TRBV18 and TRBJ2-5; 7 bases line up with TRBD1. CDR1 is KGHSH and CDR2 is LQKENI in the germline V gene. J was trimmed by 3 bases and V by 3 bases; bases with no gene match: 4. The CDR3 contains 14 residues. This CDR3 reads CASSPVDREETQYF. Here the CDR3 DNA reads TGTGCCAGCTCACCCGTAGACAGGGAAGAGACCCAGTACTTC.

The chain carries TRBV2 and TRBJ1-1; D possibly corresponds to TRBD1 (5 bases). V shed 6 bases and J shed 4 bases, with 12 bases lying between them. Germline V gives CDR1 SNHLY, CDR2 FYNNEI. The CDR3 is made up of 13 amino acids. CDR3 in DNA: TGTGCCAGCAGGCCCGACAGTAGCACTGAAGCTTTCTTT. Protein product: CASRPDSSTEAFF.

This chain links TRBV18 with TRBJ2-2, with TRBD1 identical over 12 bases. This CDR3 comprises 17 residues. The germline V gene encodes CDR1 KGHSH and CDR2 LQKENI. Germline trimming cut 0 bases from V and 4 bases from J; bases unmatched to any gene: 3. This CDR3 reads CASSPPGTGGLTGELFF. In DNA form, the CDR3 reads TGTGCCAGCTCACCACCGGGGACAGGGGGCCTCACCGGGGAGCTGTTTTTT.